This T cell receptor (beta chain) was captured by sequencing in a study of T cells in Graves' hyperthyroidism and ophthalmopathy. RNA transcripts yielded amplified TCR beta CDR3 regions. With the HTBI primer set, the TCR CDR3 went through a first round of RT-PCR. One entry per CDR3 protein, called by TCRdb with MiXCR from the multiplex PCR reads. The sample holds about 270,000 distinct CDR3 sequences, approximately 20% seen once. Ophthalmopathy in the patients scored at least 3 on Clinical Activity Score and at least 4 on NOSPECS grade, lasting under 3 months. CDR1 is SGHRS, CDR2 YFSETQ, per germline. The CDR3 extends over 15 amino acids. Trimming removed 2 bases at V and 9 bases at J, with 15 bases between. Study-level findings and limits: Most clonotypes expanded in the thyroid (above 0.001) were also present in blood.

Turning to this clonotype: Its antigen is unknown.

V gene TRBV5-1 combines with J gene TRBJ1-6; D is undetermined. The sequencing sample was made of blood. The sequence was obtained from a man aged 25-40 years with Graves' ophthalmopathy. CDR3 nucleotides: TGCGCCAGCAGCTTCGAAGGCCAGGTTTTTTCACCCCTCCACTTT. The encoded protein is CASSFEGQVFSPLHF.